A selection of T cell receptor beta chains follows, all from one sample in a study of CD8 T cells in ankylosing spondylitis. TCRdb redid the calling of the 5' RACE reads with MiXCR, one entry per CDR3 protein. The table records 470,000 or so distinct CDR3 sequences, roughly 25% of them present only once. Sequencing input: blood, either unsorted or a sorted T cell fraction (not recorded which). These receptor sequences come from a male donor with ankylosing spondylitis. The CDR3 runs from the conserved cysteine through the conserved F or W. The D gene is left open where the match is weak. Size values are once, few and many counts, or a class for expanded clones, and some rows have none.

NA	TRBV20-1	TRBJ2-1	few	TGCAGTGCTAGAGCCCGCCGCTCAGACACTTACAATGAGCAGTTCTTC	CSARARRSDTYNEQFF
TRBD2	TRBV29-1	TRBJ2-6	NA	TGCAGCGTTTCGCCGGGGGGGATCGATGGGGCCAACGTCCTGACTTTC	CSVSPGGIDGANVLTF
NA	TRBV12-3/TRBV12-4	TRBJ2-3	NA	TGTGCCAGCAGCGTCTTCACAGATACGCAGTATTTT	CASSVFTDTQYF
NA	TRBV5-6	TRBJ2-1	few	TGTGCCAGCAGCCTCATTGCGACAGGACACAATGAGCAGTTCTTC	CASSLIATGHNEQFF
NA	TRBV27	TRBJ2-5	NA	TGTGCCAGCAGTTCTAGGGGGGGCCAAAAGACCCAGTACTTC	CASSSRGGQKTQYF
TRBD2	TRBV20-1	TRBJ2-2	NA	TGCAGTGCTAGGGGACTAGCGGAATACACCGGGGAGCTGTTTTTT	CSARGLAEYTGELFF
NA	TRBV29-1	TRBJ2-3	few	TGCAGCGTTGGATCGATTCTCACAGATACGCAGTATTTT	CSVGSILTDTQYF
TRBD1	TRBV7-9	TRBJ2-1	NA	TGTGCCAGCAGCTTAGAGGGGACAGTTTTAAGTGAGCAGTTCTTC	CASSLEGTVLSEQFF
NA	TRBV20-1	TRBJ1-4	few	TGCAGTGCTAGAGATCGAAGGGAAAAACTGTTTTTT	CSARDRREKLFF
TRBD2	TRBV7-9	TRBJ2-6	NA	TGTGCCAGCTCCGGCGGGAGCTGGACTGGGGCCAACGTCCTGACTTTC	CASSGGSWTGANVLTF
NA	TRBV11-2	TRBJ2-7	NA	TGTGCCAGCAGCTTGGTACCGAGACAGGCAAGCCACGAGCAGTACTTC	CASSLVPRQASHEQYF
NA	TRBV2	TRBJ2-1	few	TGTGCCAGCAGTTGGACAAGGGACTACAATGAGCAGTTCTTC	CASSWTRDYNEQFF
TRBD2	TRBV5-1	TRBJ2-5	NA	TGCGCCAGCAGCTCCGACGGGACTAGTGTGGAGACCCAGTACTTC	CASSSDGTSVETQYF
TRBD2	TRBV28	TRBJ2-5	NA	TGTGCCAGCAGTTCGCCTAGCGGGGGTCAAGAGACCCAGTACTTC	CASSSPSGGQETQYF
NA	TRBV5-1	TRBJ1-4	NA	TGCGCCAGCAGCAACGGGCTTCCCGGGGATGAAAAACTGTTTTTT	CASSNGLPGDEKLFF
TRBD2	TRBV30	TRBJ2-1	few	TGTGCCTGGAGTAAAACGGGACTAGCGGGTCCGCAGTTCTTC	CAWSKTGLAGPQFF
NA	TRBV12-3/TRBV12-4	TRBJ2-3	NA	TGTGCCAGCAGTTTCCCCACTACTACAGATACGCAGTATTTT	CASSFPTTTDTQYF
TRBD2	TRBV5-1	TRBJ2-3	few	TGCGCCAGCAGCTTGGCCCAAGCGGGAATTGATACGCAGTATTTT	CASSLAQAGIDTQYF
NA	TRBV12-3/TRBV12-4	TRBJ1-2	NA	TGTGCCAGCAGGGGACTCGGGAAGGGCTACACCTTC	CASRGLGKGYTF
NA	TRBV11-3	TRBJ2-3	NA	TGTGCCAGCAGCTTAGGGTGGGAGCTCCCCGCAGATACGCAGTATTTT	CASSLGWELPADTQYF
NA	TRBV7-2	TRBJ1-1	few	TGTGCCAGCAGCTTAGTCGGGCAAACTGAAGCTTTCTTT	CASSLVGQTEAFF
NA	TRBV24-1	TRBJ2-5	NA	TGTGCCACCAGTGATCAGGTAGAGACCCAGTACTTC	CATSDQVETQYF
TRBD1	TRBV20-1	TRBJ1-1	NA	TGCAGTGCTCCTGGACAGGTAAGCACTGAAGCTTTCTTT	CSAPGQVSTEAFF
TRBD1	TRBV9	TRBJ1-5	few	TGTGCCAGCAGTCGTAACGACAGGGGCAATCAGCCCCAGCATTTT	CASSRNDRGNQPQHF
NA	TRBV7-9	TRBJ1-1	many	TGTGCCAGCAGCTCCCGGGGGGACACGAACACTGAAGCTTTCTTT	CASSSRGDTNTEAFF